This T cell receptor beta chain was captured in a study of shared clonotypes between healthy human individuals. Study findings and constraints: Incompleteness in sorted-subset sequencing, despite large depth, was shown by rarefaction.

The CDR3 runs 13 residues. In germline, CDR1 is SGHRS, CDR2 YFSETQ. Deletions cut 4 bases from V and 8 bases from J, with 15 bases between. Remarks on this clone: The target antigen is unknown. It is likely a read error, because the conserved phenylalanine at the end of the CDR3 is missing.

Assay: immunoSEQ multiplex PCR; the TCRdb copy retains only in-frame clones and omits some. Of about 2.4 million clones in the sample, under 95% were seen once. Recent acute infections and vaccinations were absent in the healthy HIV-negative adult donors. It was into CD45RA+ naive and CD45RA-negative memory subsets that the CD4+ cells were split. The material sequenced was naive CD4+ T cells from PBMCs. Noted subset: CD45RA+ positively selected. This chain joins TRBV5-1 and TRBJ1-2, with D possibly TRBD1 on 5 matching bases. The receptor was derived from a man between 18 and 29 years old in good health. Some clones in this sample may be carry-over from other donors' samples. The CDR3 DNA sequence: TGCGCCAGCAGCCTGGGAGGGGACGGGGGCTACACCTCC. This codes for CASSLGGDGGYTS.